This T cell receptor (beta chain) came from a study of molecular identifiers for immune sequencing clone quantification. Looking at the study overall: Across replicate runs, RNA obtained from around 20,000 or 100,000 naive CD8 cells was divided into five, with four undergoing sequencing. Overall study findings and caveats: Whereas clones above 20 RNA copies held under 1% of naive-cell molecules, they held over 99% of effector molecules.

This clonotype has a count of ten or more. Its antigen is still unknown. Construction of naive CD8 libraries employed 20,000 to 1,000,000 sorted cells together with 10%, 30% or 50% RNA. CDR1 is SGHTA, CDR2 FQGNSA, per germline. The CDR3 loop spans 14 amino acids. Trimming took 1 base from V and 3 from J, leaving 9 bases between them. TCR libraries were built in bulk with a published protocol and specific TCR primers. From the PCR reads, TCRdb called clonotypes with MiXCR, one entry per CDR3 protein. The profile shows roughly 320,000 distinct CDR3 sequences, about 22% of them singletons. This clonotype was sampled from a human donor in good health. Some libraries in this study had Jurkat cell RNA spiked in. The sequencing sample was made of naive CD8+ T cells from blood, with Jurkat cell RNA spiked in. The subset denotes: FACS-sorted CD8+CD4-CCR7+CD45RA+ naive T cells. The rearrangement joins TRBV7-2 to TRBJ1-1; no definite D call. CDR3 DNA: TGTGCCAGCAGCTTAGAGTTTCGGGACACTGAAGCTTTCTTT. Amino acids: CASSLEFRDTEAFF. The variable domain in full, with the rest retrieved from reference TRBV7-2 and TRBJ1-1, is GAGVSQSPSNKVTEKGKDVELRCDPISGHTALYWYRQSLGQGLEFLIYFQGNSAPDKSGLPSDRFSAERTGGSVSTLTIQRTQQEDSAVYLCASSLEFRDTEAFFGQGTRLTVV.